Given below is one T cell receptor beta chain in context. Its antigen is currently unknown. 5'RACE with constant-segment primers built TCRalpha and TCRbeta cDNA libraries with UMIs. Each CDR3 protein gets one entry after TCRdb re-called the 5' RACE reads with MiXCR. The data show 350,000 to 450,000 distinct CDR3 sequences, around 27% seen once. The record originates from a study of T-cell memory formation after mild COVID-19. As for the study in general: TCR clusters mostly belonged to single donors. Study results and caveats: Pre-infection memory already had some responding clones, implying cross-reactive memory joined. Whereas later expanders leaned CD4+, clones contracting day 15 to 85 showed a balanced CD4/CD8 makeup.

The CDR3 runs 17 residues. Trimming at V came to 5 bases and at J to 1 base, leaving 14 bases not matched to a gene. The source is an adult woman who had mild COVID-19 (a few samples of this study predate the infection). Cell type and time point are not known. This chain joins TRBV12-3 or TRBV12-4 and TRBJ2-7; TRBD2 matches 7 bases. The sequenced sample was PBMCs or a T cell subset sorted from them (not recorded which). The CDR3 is CASSQGQSGGGSYEQYF. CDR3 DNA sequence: TGTGCCAGCAGTCAGGGCCAATCGGGGGGTGGATCCTACGAGCAGTACTTC.